The clone carrying this T cell receptor beta chain occurred once. Time point: blood at routine non-recurrence follow-up after resection. TCRdb called the 5' RACE reads again in MiXCR, with one record for every CDR3 protein. Here the sample spans approximately 93,000 distinct CDR3 sequences, 15% to 20% being singletons. This entry belongs to a study of spatial heterogeneity in lung cancer. Background on the study: In cases with available follow-up PBMC samples, these were sequenced at a median of roughly 24 months after resection. Unique TCR and UMI combinations averaged more than ten appearances each in raw reads.

Germline CDR1 and CDR2: LGHDT and YNNKEL (reference sequence). Trimming removed 4 bases at V and 9 bases at J, with 7 bases between. This CDR3 contains 10 residues. The chain links TRBV3-1 to TRBJ2-7; D is unclear. This sample comprised PBMCs, obtained at follow-up. The source is a male donor with early-stage non-small cell lung cancer. The CDR3 nucleotides are TGTGCCAGCAGCCCAGTAGGGCAGTACGTC. Protein: CASSPVGQYV.